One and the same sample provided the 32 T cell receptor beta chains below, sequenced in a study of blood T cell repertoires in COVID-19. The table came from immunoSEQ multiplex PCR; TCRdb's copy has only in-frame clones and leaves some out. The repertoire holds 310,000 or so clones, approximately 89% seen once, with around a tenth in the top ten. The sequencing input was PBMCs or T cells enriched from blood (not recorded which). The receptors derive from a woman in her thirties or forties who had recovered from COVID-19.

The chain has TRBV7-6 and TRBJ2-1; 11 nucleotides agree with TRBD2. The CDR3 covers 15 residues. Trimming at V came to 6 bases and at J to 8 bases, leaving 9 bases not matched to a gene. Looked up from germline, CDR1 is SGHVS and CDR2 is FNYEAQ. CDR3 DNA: TGTGCCAGCAGTCCCCGACTAGCGGGAACGTATGAGCAGTTCTTC. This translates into CASSPRLAGTYEQFF.

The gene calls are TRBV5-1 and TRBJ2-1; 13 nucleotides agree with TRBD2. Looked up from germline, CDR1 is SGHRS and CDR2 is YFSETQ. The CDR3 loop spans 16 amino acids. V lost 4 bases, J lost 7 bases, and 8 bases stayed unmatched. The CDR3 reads CASSTRTSGSLNEQFF. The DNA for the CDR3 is TGCGCCAGCAGCACCCGGACTAGCGGGAGCTTGAATGAGCAGTTCTTC.

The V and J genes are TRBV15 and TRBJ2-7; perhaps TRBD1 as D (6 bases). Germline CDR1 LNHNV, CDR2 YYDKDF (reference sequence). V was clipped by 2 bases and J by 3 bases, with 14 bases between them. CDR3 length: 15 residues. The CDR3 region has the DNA TGTGCCACCAGCAGAACACGACAGGCGAACTACGAGCAGTACTTC. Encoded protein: CATSRTRQANYEQYF.

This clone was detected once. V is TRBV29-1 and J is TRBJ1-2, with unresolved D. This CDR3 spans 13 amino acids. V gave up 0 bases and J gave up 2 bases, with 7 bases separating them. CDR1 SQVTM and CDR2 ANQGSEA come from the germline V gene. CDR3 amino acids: CSVEEDRNYGYTF. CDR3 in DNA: TGCAGCGTTGAAGAAGATCGGAACTATGGCTACACCTTC.

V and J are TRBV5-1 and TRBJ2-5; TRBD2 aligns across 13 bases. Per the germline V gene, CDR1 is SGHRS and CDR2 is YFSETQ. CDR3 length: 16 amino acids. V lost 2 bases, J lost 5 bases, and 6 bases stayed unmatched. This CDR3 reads CASSFRTSGSRETQYF. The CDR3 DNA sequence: TGCGCCAGCAGCTTTCGGACTAGCGGGAGTCGGGAGACCCAGTACTTC.

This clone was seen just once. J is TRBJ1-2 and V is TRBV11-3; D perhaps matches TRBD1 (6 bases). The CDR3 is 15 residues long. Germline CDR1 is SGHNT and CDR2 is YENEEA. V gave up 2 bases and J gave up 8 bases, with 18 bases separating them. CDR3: CASSLQQGPAWGYTF. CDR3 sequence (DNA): TGTGCCAGCAGCTTACAACAGGGTCCCGCGTGGGGCTACACCTTC.

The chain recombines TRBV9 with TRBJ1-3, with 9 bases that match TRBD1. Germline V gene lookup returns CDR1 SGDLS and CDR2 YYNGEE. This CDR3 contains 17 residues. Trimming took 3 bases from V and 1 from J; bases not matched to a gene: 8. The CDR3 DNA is TGTGCCAGCAGCGCAACCCATGGGACAGGGTCTGGAAACACCATATATTTT. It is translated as CASSATHGTGSGNTIYF.

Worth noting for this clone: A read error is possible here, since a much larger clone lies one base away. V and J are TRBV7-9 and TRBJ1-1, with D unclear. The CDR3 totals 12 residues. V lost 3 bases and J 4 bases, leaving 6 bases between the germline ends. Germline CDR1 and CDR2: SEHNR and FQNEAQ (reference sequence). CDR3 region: CASSFSSTEAFF. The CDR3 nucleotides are TGTGCCAGCAGCTTCTCGAGCACTGAAGCTTTCTTT.

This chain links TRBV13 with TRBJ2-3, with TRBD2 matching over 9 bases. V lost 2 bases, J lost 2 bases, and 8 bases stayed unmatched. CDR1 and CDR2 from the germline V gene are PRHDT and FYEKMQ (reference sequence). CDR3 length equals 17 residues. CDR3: CASSLRVGGGATDTQYF. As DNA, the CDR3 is TGTGCCAGCAGCTTAAGGGTCGGCGGGGGGGCCACAGATACGCAGTATTTT.

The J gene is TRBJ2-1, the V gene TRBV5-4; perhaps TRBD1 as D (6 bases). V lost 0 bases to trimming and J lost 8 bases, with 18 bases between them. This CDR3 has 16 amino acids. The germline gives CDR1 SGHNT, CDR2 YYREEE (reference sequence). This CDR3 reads CASSLGMRGRGDEQFF. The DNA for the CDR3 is TGTGCCAGCAGCTTGGGAATGAGGGGCAGGGGCGATGAGCAGTTCTTC.

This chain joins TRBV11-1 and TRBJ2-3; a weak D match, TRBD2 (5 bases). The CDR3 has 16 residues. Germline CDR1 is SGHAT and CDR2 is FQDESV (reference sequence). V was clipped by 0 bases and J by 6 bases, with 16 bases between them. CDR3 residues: CASSLAWSTRGDTQYF. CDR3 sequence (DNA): TGTGCCAGCAGCTTAGCCTGGTCCACACGAGGGGATACGCAGTATTTT.

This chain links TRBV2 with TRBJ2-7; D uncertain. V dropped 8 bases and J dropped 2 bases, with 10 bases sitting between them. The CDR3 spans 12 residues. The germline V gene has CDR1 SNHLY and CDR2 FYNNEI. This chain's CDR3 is CASFLVPYEQYF. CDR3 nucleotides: TGTGCCAGCTTCCTAGTCCCCTACGAGCAGTACTTC.

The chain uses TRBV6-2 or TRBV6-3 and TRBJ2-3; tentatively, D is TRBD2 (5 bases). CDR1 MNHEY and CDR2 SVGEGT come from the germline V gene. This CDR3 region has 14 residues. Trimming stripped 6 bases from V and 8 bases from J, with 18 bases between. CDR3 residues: CASRYQPTSTTQYF. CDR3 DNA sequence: TGTGCCAGCAGGTACCAACCAACTAGTACTACGCAGTATTTT.

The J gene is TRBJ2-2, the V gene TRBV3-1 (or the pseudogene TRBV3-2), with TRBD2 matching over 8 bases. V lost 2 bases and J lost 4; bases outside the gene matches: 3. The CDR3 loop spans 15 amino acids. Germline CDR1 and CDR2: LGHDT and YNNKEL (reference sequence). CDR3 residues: CASSQRLAGTGELFF. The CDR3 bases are TGTGCCAGCAGCCAAAGGCTAGCGGGCACCGGGGAGCTGTTTTTT.

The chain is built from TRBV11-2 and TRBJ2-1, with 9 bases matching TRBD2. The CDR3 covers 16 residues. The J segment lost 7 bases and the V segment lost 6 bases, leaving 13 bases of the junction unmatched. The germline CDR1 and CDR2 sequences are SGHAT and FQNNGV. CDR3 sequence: CASSLSSGGPWNEQFF. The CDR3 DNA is TGTGCCAGCAGTCTTAGTAGCGGGGGCCCTTGGAATGAGCAGTTCTTC.

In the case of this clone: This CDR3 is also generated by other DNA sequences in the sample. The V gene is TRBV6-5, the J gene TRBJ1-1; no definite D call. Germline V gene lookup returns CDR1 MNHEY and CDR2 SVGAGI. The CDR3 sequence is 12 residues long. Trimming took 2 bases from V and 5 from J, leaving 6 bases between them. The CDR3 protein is CASSYAGTEAFF. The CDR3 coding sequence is TGTGCCAGCAGTTACGCCGGGACTGAAGCTTTCTTT.

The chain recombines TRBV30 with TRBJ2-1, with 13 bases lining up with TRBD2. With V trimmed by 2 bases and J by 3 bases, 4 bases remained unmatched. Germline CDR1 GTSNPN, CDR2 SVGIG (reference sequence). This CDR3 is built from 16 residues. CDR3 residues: CAWSKGLAGLYNEQFF. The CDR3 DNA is TGTGCCTGGAGTAAGGGACTAGCGGGGCTCTACAATGAGCAGTTCTTC. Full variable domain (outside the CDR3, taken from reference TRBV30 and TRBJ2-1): SQTIHQWPATLVQPVGSPLSLECTVEGTSNPNLYWYRQAAGRGLQLLFYSVGIGQISSEVPQNLSASRPQDRQFILSSKKLLLSDSGFYLCAWSKGLAGLYNEQFFGPGTRLTVL.

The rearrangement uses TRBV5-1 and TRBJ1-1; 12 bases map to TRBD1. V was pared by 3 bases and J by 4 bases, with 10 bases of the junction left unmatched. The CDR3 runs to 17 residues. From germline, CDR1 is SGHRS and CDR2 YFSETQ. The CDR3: CASSSTGTGGVGTEAFF. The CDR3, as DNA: TGCGCCAGCAGCTCCACCGGGACAGGGGGCGTTGGCACTGAAGCTTTCTTT.

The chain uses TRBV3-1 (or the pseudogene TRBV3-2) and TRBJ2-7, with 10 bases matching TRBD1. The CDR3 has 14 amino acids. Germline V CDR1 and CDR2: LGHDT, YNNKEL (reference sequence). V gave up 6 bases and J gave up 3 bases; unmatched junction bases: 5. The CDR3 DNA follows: TGTGCCAGCAGGCGGACAGGGGGTTTCTACGAGCAGTACTTC. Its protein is CASRRTGGFYEQYF.

CDR3 sequence reads: CASSLRGRLEQYF. The CDR3, as DNA: TGTGCCAGCAGCTTACGCGGGAGGCTCGAGCAGTACTTC. This chain uses TRBV13 with TRBJ2-7; 8 nucleotides line up with TRBD2. Germline trimming cut 2 bases from V and 6 bases from J; bases unmatched to any gene: 3. The CDR3 runs to 13 residues. Germline V gives CDR1 PRHDT, CDR2 FYEKMQ (reference sequence).

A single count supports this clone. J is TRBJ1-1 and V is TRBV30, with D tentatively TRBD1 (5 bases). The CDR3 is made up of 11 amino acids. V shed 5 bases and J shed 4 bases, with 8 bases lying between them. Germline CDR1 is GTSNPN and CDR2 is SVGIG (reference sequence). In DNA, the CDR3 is TGTGCCTGGGGGGCGGGCACTGAAGCTTTCTTT. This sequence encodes CAWGAGTEAFF.

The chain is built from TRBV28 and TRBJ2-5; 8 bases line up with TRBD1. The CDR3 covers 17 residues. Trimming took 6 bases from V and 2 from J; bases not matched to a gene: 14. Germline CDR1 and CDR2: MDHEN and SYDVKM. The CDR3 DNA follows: TGTGCCAGCAGCCCTTGGGGACAGGCGAGGGGACAAGAGACCCAGTACTTC. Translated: CASSPWGQARGQETQYF. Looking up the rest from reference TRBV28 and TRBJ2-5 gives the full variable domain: DVKVTQSSRYLVKRTGEKVFLECVQDMDHENMFWYRQDPGLGLRLIYFSYDVKMKEKGDIPEGYSVSREKKERFSLILESASTNQTSMYLCASSPWGQARGQETQYFGPGTRLLVL.

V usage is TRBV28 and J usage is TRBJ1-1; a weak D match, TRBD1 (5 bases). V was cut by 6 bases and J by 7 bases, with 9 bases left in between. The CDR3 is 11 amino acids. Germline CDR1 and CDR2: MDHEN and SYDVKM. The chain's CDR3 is CASRHQGEAFF. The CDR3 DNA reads TGTGCCAGCAGGCATCAGGGTGAAGCTTTCTTT.

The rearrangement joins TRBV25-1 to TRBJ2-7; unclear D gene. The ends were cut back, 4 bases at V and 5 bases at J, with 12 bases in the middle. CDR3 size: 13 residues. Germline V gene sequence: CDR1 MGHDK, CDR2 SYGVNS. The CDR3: CASSGYGLDEQYF. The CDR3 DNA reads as TGTGCCAGCAGTGGATACGGGTTGGACGAGCAGTACTTC.

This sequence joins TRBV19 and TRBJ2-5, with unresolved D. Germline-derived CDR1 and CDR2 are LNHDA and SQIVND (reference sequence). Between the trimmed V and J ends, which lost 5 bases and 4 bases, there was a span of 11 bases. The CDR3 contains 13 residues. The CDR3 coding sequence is TGTGCCAGTAGTCTAACCTTCACAGAGACCCAGTACTTC. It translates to CASSLTFTETQYF.

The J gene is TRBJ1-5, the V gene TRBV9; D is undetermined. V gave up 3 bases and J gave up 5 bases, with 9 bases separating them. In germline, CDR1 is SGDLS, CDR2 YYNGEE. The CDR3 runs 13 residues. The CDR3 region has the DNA TGTGCCAGCAGCGCCGACTTAGATCAGCCCCAGCATTTT. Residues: CASSADLDQPQHF. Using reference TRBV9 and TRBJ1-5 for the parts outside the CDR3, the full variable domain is DSGVTQTPKHLITATGQRVTLRCSPRSGDLSVYWYQQSLDQGLQFLIQYYNGEERAKGNILERFSAQQFPDLHSELNLSSLELGDSALYFCASSADLDQPQHFGDGTRLSIL.

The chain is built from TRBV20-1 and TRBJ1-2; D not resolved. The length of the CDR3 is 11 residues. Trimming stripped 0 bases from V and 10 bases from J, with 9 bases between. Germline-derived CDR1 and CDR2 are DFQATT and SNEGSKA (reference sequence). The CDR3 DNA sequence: TGCAGTGCTAGAGATGGTCAGATCTACACCTTC. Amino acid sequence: CSARDGQIYTF.

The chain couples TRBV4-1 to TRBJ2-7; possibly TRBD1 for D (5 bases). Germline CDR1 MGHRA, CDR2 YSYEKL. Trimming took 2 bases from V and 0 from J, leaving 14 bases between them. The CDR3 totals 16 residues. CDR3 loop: CASSQSPDTASYEQYF. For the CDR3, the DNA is TGCGCCAGCAGCCAATCTCCGGACACCGCCTCCTACGAGCAGTACTTC.

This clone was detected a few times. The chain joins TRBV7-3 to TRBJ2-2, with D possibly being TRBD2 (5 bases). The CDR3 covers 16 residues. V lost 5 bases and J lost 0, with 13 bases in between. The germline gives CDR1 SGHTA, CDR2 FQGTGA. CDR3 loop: CASSPRAGANTGELFF. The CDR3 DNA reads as TGTGCCAGCAGCCCTCGTGCGGGTGCGAACACCGGGGAGCTGTTTTTT.

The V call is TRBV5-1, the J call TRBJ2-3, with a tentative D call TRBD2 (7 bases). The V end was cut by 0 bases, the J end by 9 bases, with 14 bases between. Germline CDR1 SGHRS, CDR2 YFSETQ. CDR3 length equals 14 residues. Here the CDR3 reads CASSLGQAAGTQYF. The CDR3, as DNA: TGCGCCAGCAGCTTGGGACAGGCAGCGGGAACGCAGTATTTT.

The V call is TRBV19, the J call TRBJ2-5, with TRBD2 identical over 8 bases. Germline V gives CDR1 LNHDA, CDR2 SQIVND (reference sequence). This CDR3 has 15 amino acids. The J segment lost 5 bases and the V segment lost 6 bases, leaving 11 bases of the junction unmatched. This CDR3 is CASSSQGSGGETQYF. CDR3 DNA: TGTGCCAGTAGCTCCCAAGGCAGCGGGGGTGAGACCCAGTACTTC.

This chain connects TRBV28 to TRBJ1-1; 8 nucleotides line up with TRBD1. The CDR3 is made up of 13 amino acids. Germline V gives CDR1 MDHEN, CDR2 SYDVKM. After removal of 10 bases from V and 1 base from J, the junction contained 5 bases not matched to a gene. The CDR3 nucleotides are TGTGCCACCGACAGGGGCCGGAACACTGAAGCTTTCTTT. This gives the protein CATDRGRNTEAFF.